The following is a TCR beta chain sequence with its context. The junction had 3 bases not matched to a gene; V was cut back by 10 bases and J by 0 bases. The CDR3 is made up of 12 amino acids. The V gene's germline CDR1 is ENHRY and CDR2 SYGVKD. This specimen comes from a study of blood T cell repertoires in COVID-19. Generated by immunoSEQ multiplex PCR, the TCRdb table keeps only in-frame clones and is missing some. The repertoire includes about 110,000 clones, 88% of them detected once, and 3.3% sits in the top ten. Sequencing input: peripheral blood. This TCR was recovered from a woman between 50 and 59 years old with acute or convalescent COVID-19. The chain has TRBV10-3 and TRBJ2-7; 7 nucleotides align to TRBD1. The CDR3, as DNA: TGTGCCAGCAGGGACAGCTCCTACGAGCAGTACTTC. Translation gives CASRDSSYEQYF.